This T cell receptor (beta chain) was recorded in a study of cytomegalovirus exposure and HLA in healthy donors. Data came from immunoSEQ multiplex PCR; TCRdb stores just in-frame clones and leaves some out. The repertoire holds about 160,000 clones, with roughly 84% as singletons. Study observations and caveats: Per published reports, the classifier diagnosed cytomegalovirus status with high specificity and sensitivity.

A remark on this clone: Antigen unknown.

The origin of this receptor is a young man in good health and CMV-seropositive. Sample: PBMCs.

The CDR3: CASSQGGAESNYGYTF. The CDR3 region has the DNA TGTGCCAGCAGCCAGGGGGGCGCCGAATCTAACTATGGCTACACCTTC. This chain joins TRBV7-3 and TRBJ1-2; 7 positions match TRBD1. With V trimmed by 5 bases and J by 0 bases, 9 bases remained unmatched. Looked up from germline, CDR1 is SGHTA and CDR2 is FQGTGA. The CDR3 consists of 16 residues.